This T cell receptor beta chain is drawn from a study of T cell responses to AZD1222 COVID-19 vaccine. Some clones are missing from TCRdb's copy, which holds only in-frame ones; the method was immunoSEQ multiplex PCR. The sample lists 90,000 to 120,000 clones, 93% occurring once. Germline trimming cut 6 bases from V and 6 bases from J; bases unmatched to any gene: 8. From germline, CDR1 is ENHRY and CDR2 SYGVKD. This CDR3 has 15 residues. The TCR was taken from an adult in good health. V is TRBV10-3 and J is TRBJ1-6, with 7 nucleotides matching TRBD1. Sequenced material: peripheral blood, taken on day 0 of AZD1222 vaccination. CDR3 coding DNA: TGTGCCATCAGGGGTACAGGGGTCCGTAATTCACCCCTCCACTTT. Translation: CAIRGTGVRNSPLHF.